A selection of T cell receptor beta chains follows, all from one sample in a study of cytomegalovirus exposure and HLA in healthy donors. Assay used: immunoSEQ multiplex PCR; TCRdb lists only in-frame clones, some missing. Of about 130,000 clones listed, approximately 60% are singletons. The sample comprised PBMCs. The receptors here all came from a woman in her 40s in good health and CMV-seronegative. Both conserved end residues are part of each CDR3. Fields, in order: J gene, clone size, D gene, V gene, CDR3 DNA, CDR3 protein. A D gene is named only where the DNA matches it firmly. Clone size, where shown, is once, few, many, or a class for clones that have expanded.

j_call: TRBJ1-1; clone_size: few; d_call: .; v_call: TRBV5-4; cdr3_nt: TGTGCCAGCAGCTCCGGAGAAGGGGCTGAAGCTTTCTTT; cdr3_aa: CASSSGEGAEAFF
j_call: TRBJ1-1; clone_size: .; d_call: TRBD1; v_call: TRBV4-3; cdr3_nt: TGCGCCAGCAGCCACCAGGGGGGAAGGGAAGCTTTCTTT; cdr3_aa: CASSHQGGREAFF
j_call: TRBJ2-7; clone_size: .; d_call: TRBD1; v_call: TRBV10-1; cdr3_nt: TGCGCCAGCAGTATGGGACAGGCCGCCTCCTACGAGCAGTACTTC; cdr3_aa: CASSMGQAASYEQYF
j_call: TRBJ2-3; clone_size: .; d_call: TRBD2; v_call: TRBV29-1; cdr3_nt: TGCAGCGTCACTAGCGGATCCACAGATACGCAGTATTTT; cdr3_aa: CSVTSGSTDTQYF
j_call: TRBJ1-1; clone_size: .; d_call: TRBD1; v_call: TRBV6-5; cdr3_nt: TGTGCCAGCAGCGACAGGGGGCTCACTGAAGCTTTCTTT; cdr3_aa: CASSDRGLTEAFF
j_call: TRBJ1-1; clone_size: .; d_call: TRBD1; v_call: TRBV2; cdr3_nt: TGTGCCAGCAGGGGGGAAACAGGGGGCCTGAACACTGAAGCTTTCTTT; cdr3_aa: CASRGETGGLNTEAFF
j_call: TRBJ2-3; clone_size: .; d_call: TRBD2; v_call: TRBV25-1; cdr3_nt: TGTGCCAGCAGTGCACCACTAGCGGGGGTCCGCACAGATACGCAGTATTTT; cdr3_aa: CASSAPLAGVRTDTQYF
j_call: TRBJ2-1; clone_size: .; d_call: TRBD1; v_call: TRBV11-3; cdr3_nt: TGTGCCAGCAGCCAGGGACAGGGGATGCAGTTCTTC; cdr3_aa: CASSQGQGMQFF
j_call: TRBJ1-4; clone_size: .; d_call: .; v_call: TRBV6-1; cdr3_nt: TGTGCCAGCAGTGAAGCTAGTCCAACTAATGAAAAACTGTTTTTT; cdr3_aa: CASSEASPTNEKLFF
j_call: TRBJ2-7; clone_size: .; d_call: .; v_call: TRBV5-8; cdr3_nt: TGTGCCAGCAGCCGTGGTACTTCAACCTACGAGCAGTACTTC; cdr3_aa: CASSRGTSTYEQYF
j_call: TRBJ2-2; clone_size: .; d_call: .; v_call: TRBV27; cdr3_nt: TGTGCCAGCAGTTCGACCGGGGATTTCACCGGGGAGCTGTTTTTT; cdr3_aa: CASSSTGDFTGELFF
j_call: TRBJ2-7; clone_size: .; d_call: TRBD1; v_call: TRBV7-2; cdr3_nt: TGTGCCAGCAGCTTAGGGGGGTTTGGACAGGGGTATTACGAGCAGTACTTC; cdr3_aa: CASSLGGFGQGYYEQYF
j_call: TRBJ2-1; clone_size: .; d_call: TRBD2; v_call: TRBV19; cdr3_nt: TGTGCCAGTAGTATAGGGGGTAGCGGGGGTCCTAATGAGCAGTTCTTC; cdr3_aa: CASSIGGSGGPNEQFF
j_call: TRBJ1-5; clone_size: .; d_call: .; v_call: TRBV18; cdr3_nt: TGTGCCAGCTCACCGGGCGGGAGCAATCAGCCCCAGCATTTT; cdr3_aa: CASSPGGSNQPQHF
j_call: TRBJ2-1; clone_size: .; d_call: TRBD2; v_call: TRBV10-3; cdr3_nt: TGTGCCATCACCGGGACTAGCGGGGGGACTGAGCAGTTCTTC; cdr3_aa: CAITGTSGGTEQFF
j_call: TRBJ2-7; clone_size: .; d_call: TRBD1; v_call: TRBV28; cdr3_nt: TGTGCCAGCAGCCCCCGGACAGGGGTCACCTACGAGCAGTACTTC; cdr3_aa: CASSPRTGVTYEQYF
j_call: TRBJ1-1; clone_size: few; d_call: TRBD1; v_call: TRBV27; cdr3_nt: TGTGCCAGCAGTTTTAGACAGGGACGGACTGAAGCTTTCTTT; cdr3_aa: CASSFRQGRTEAFF
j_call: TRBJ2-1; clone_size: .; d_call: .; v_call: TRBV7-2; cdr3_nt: TGTGCCAGCAGCTTAGCCAGAAGCAATGAGCAGTTCTTC; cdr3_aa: CASSLARSNEQFF
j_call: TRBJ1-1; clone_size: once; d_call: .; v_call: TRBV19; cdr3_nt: TGTGCCAGTAAAGGGGCGGAACCCGAAGCTTTCTTT; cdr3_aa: CASKGAEPEAFF
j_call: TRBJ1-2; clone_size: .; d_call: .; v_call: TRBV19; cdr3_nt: TGTGCCAGTCGGAGGACAGAGGGATGGGATGGCTACACCTTC; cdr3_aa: CASRRTEGWDGYTF
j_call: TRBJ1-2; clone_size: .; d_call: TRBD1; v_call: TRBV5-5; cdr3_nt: TGTGCCAGCAGCTTGCGACAGGGAGTTAACTATGGCTACACCTTC; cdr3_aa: CASSLRQGVNYGYTF
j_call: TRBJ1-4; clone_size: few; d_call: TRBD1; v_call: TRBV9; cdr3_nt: TGTGCCAGCAGCGTAGGGTCAGGGGGACGCGAAAAACTGTTTTTT; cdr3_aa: CASSVGSGGREKLFF
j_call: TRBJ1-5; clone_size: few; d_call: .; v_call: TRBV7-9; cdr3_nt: TGTGCCAGCAGCTTACTTAATCAGCCCCAGCATTTT; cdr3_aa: CASSLLNQPQHF
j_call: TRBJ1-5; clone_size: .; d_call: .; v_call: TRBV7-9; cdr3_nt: TGTGCCAGCAGCCGTGACAGTTACAGCAATCAGCCCCAGCATTTT; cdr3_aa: CASSRDSYSNQPQHF
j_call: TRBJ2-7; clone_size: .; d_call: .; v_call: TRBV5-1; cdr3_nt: TGCGCCAGCAGTCTACAGGGAGCGGGGCACGAGCAGTACTTC; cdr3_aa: CASSLQGAGHEQYF
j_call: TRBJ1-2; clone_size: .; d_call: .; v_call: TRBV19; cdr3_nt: TGTGCCAGTTCGTCTGAGGGGAGGTGGTATGGCTACACCTTC; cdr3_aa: CASSSEGRWYGYTF
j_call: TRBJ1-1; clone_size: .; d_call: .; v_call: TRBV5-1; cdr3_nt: TGCGCCAGCAGCTGGGGAGGACTGGAGAACACTGAAGCTTTCTTT; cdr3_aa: CASSWGGLENTEAFF
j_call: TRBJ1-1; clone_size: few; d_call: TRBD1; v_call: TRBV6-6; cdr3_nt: TGTGCCAGCAGAGGGGACAGGGACAACACTGAAGCTTTCTTT; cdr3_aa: CASRGDRDNTEAFF
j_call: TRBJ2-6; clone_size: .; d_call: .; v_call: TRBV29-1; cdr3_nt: TGCAGCGCCCGGGGAGCGGGCTCTGGGGCCAACGTCCTGACTTTC; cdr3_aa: CSARGAGSGANVLTF
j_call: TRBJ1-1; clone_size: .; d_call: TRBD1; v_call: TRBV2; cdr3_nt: TGTGCCAGCAGGGGACAGGGGGGCACTGAAGCTTTCTTT; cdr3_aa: CASRGQGGTEAFF
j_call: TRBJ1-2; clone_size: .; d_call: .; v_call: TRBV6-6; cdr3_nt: TGTGCCAGCAGTTACTCTGGGGAGGGGAGGGGATATGGCTACACCTTC; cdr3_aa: CASSYSGEGRGYGYTF